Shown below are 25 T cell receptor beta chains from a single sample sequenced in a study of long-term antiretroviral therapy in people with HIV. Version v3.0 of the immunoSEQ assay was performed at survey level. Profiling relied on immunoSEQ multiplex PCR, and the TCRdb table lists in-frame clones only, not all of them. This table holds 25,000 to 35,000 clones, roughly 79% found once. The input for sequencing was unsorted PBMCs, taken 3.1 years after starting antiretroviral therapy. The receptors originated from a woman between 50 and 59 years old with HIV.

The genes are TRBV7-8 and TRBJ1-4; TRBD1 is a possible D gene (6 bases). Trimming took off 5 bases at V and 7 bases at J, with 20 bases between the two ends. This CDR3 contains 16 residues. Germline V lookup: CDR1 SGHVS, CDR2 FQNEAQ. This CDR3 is CASSRPGGPGREKLFF. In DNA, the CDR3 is TGTGCCAGCAGCCGTCCGGGGGGCCCCGGCCGTGAAAAACTGTTTTTT.

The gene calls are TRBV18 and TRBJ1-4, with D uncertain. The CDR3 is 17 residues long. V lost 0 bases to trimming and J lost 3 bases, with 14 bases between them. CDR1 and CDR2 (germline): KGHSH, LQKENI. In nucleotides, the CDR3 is TGTGCCAGCTCACCACCGGGGTCCGGGCAGCCTAATGAAAAACTGTTTTTT. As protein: CASSPPGSGQPNEKLFF.

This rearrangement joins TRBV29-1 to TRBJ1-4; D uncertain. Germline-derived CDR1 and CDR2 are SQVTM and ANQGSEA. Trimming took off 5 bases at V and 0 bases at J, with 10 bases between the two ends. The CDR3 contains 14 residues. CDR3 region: CSVSRGSTNEKLFF. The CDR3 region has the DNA TGCAGCGTTTCACGGGGATCAACTAATGAAAAACTGTTTTTT.

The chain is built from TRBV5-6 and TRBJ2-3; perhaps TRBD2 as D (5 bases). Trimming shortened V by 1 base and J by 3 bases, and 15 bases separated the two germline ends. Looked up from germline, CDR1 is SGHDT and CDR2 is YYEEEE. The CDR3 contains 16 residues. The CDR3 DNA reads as TGTGCCAGCAGCTTGCTAAGCGGTACCTTGACAGATACGCAGTATTTT. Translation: CASSLLSGTLTDTQYF.

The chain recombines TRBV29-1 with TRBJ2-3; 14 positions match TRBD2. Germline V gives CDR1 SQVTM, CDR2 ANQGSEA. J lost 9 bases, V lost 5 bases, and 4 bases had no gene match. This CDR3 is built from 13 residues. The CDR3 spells CSVFRTSGGTQYF. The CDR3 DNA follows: TGCAGCGTTTTTCGGACTAGCGGGGGGACGCAGTATTTT.

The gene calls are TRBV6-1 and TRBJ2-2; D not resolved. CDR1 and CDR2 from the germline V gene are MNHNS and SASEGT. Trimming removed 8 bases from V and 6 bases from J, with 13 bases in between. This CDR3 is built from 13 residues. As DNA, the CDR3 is TGTGCCAGCTTCTACCCGGGTGCCGGGGAGCTGTTTTTT. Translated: CASFYPGAGELFF.

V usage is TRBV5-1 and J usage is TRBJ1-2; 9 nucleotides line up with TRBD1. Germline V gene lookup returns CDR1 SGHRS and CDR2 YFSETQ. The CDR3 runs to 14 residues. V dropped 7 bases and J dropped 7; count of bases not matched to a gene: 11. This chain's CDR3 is CASSAGQGGSGYTF. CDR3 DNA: TGCGCCAGCTCGGCGGGACAGGGTGGGTCTGGCTACACCTTC.

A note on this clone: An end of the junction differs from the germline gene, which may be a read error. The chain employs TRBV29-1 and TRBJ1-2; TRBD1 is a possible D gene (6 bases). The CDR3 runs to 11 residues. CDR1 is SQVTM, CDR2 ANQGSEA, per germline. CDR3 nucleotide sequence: TGCAGCGGCCAAGGGGGAGCCCGGGTATCCTTC. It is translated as CSGQGGARVSF.

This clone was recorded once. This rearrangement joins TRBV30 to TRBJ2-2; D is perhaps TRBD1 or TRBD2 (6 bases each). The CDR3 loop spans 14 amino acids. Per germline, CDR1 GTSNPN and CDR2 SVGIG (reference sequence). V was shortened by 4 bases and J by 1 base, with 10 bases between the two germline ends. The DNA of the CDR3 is TGTGCCTGGATCCGGGGGCGGAACACCGGGGAGCTGTTTTTT. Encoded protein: CAWIRGRNTGELFF. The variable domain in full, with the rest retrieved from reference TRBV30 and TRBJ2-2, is SQTIHQWPATLVQPVGSPLSLECTVEGTSNPNLYWYRQAAGRGLQLLFYSVGIGQISSEVPQNLSASRPQDRQFILSSKKLLLSDSGFYLCAWIRGRNTGELFFGEGSRLTVL.

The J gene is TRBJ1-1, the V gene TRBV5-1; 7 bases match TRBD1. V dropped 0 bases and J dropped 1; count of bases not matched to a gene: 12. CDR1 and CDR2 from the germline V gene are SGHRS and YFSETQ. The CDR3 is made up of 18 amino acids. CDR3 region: CASSLVRGAGGENTEAFF. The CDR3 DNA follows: TGCGCCAGCAGCTTGGTAAGGGGGGCAGGGGGAGAGAACACTGAAGCTTTCTTT.

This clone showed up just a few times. The CDR3 loop is CASSRDRSNSPLHF. The CDR3 nucleotides read TGTGCCAGCTCACGTGACAGAAGTAATTCACCCCTCCACTTT. This chain joins TRBV18 and TRBJ1-6; D perhaps matches TRBD1 (5 bases). The CDR3 length is 14 residues. Looked up from germline, CDR1 is KGHSH and CDR2 is LQKENI. Trimming removed 4 bases at V and 6 bases at J, with 10 bases between.

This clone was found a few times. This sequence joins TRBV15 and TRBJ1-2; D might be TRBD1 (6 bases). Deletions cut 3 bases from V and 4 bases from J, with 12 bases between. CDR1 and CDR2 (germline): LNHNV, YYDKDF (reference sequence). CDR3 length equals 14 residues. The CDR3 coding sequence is TGTGCCACCAGCAGTGGGGGGCAGGGCTATGGCTACACCTTC. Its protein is CATSSGGQGYGYTF.

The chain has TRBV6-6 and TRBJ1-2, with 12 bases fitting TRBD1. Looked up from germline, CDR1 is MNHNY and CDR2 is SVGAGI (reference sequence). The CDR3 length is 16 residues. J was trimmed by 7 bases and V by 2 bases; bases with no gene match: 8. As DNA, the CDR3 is TGTGCCAGCAGTTACGTGGGGACAGGGGGCATGGGTGGCTACACCTTC. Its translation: CASSYVGTGGMGGYTF.

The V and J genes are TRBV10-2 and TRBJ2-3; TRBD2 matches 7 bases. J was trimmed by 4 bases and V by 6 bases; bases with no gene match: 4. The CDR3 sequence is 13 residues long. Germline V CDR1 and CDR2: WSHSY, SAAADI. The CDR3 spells CASRGTTPDTQYF. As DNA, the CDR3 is TGCGCCAGCAGAGGGACTACCCCAGATACGCAGTATTTT.

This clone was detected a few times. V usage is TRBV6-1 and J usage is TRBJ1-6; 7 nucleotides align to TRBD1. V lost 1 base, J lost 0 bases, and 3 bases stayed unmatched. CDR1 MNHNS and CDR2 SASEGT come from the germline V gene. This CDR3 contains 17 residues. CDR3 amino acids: CASSEVGGGSYNSPLHF. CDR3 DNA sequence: TGTGCCAGCAGTGAAGTAGGGGGCGGCTCCTATAATTCACCCCTCCACTTT.

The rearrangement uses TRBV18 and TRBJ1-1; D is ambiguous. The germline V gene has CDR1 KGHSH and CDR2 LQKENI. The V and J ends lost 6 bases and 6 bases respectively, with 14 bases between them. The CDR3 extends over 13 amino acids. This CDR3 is CASSLDPEAEAFF. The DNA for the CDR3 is TGTGCCAGCTCCTTAGACCCGGAAGCTGAAGCTTTCTTT.

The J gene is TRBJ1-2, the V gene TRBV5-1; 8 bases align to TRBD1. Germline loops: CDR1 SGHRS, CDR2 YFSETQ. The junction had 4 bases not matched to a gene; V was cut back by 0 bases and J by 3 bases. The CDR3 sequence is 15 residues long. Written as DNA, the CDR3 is TGCGCCAGCAGCTTGGGGCAGGGGGCTGACTATGGCTACACCTTC. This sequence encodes CASSLGQGADYGYTF.

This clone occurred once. Written as DNA, the CDR3 is TGTGCCAGCAGTTACTTTGGGGGGCTGGGGACCGGGGAGCTGTTTTTT. Translated, it gives CASSYFGGLGTGELFF. This chain links TRBV6-5 with TRBJ2-2; the D gene could be TRBD1 or TRBD2 (6 bases each). V shed 1 base and J shed 5 bases, with 14 bases lying between them. Germline V CDR1 and CDR2: MNHEY, SVGAGI. CDR3 size: 16 residues.

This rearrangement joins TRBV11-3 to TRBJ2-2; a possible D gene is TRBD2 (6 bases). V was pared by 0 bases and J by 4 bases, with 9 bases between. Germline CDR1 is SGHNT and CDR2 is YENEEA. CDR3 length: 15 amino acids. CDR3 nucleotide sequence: TGTGCCAGCAGCTTAGAACTAGCAAGCACCGGGGAGCTGTTTTTT. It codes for CASSLELASTGELFF.

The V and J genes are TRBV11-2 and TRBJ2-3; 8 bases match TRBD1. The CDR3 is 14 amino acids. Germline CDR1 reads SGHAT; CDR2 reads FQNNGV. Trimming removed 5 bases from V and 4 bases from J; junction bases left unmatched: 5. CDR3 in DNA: TGTGCCAGCAGCCAGGACAGGGACCCAGATACGCAGTATTTT. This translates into CASSQDRDPDTQYF.

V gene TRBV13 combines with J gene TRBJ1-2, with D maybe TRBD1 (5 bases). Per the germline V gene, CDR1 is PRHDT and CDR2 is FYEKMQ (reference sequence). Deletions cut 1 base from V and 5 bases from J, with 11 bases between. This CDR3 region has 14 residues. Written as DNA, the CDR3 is TGTGCCAGCAGCTTAGTCGGGGGAGGGTATGGCTACACCTTC. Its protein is CASSLVGGGYGYTF.

CDR3 region: CASSSAGTGVFSPLHF. CDR3 in DNA: TGTGCCAGCAGCTCAGCCGGGACAGGGGTTTTTTCACCCCTCCACTTT. The chain couples TRBV7-7 to TRBJ1-6; 10 positions match TRBD1. Germline V CDR1 and CDR2: SSHAT, FNYEAQ (reference sequence). V shed 4 bases and J 9 bases; nucleotides not matched to a gene: 9. The CDR3 has 16 amino acids.

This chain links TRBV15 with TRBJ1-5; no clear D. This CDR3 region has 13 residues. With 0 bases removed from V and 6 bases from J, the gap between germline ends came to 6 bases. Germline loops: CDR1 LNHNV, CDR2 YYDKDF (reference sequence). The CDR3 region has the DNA TGTGCCACCAGCAGAGATAATGCTCAGCCCCAGCATTTT. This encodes CATSRDNAQPQHF.

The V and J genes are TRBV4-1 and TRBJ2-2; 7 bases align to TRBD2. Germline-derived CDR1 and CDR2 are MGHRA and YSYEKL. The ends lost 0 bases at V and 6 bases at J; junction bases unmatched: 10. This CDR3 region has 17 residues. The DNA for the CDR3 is TGCGCCAGCAGCCAAGAATCGGGACTAAGTAGTGCCGGGGAGCTGTTTTTT. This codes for CASSQESGLSSAGELFF.

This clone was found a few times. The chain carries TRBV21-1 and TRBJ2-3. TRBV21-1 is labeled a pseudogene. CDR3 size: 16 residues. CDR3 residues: CASRGVRTASTDTQYF. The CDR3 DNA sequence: TGTGCCAGCAGAGGTGTCAGGACGGCTAGCACAGATACGCAGTATTTT.